This TCR beta chain was captured in a study of T cell clones after liver transplantation. The assay was immunoSEQ multiplex PCR, and TCRdb's table has in-frame clones only and misses some. The sample has under 130,000 clones; roughly 80% are singletons. Germline V gene sequence: CDR1 SGDLS, CDR2 YYNGEE. The CDR3 is 14 residues long. Trimming removed 6 bases from V and 4 bases from J; junction bases left unmatched: 6. The TCR was taken from a human patient who received a liver transplant. Some T cells may have originated in the graft donor. Sequenced here: CD4+ T cells from blood, sampled roughly 50 months after liver transplant. The chain has TRBV9 and TRBJ1-3; 8 bases line up with TRBD1. CDR3 DNA sequence: TGTGCCAGCACAACGACAGGGGCAGGAAACACCATATATTTT. Protein product: CASTTTGAGNTIYF.